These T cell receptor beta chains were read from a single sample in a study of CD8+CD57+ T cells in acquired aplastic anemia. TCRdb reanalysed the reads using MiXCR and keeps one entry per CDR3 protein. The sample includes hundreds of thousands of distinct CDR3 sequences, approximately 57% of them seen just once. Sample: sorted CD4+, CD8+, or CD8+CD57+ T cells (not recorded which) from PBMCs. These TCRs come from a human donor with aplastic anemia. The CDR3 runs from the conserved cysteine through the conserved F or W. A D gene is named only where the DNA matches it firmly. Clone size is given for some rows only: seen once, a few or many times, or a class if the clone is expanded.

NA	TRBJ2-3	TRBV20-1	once	CSARGGNTDTQYF	TGCAGTGCTAGAGGCGGGAACACAGATACGCAGTATTTT
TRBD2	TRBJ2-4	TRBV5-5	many	CASSLAVAGANIQYF	TGTGCCAGCAGCTTGGCGGTAGCGGGGGCAAACATTCAGTACTTC
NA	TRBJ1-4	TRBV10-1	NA	CASSEIRREKLFF	TGCGCCAGCAGTGAAATCCGTCGTGAAAAACTGTTTTTT
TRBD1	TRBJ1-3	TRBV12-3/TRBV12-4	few	CASSADRSSGNTIYF	TGTGCCAGCAGCGCGGACAGGTCTTCTGGAAACACCATATATTTT
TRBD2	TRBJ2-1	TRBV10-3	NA	CASSIPASGRAPEQFF	TGTGCCAGCAGTATACCGGCCAGCGGGAGGGCCCCTGAGCAGTTCTTC
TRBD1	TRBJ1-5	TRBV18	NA	CASSPGQTNQPQHF	TGTGCCAGCTCTCCGGGACAGACTAATCAGCCCCAGCATTTT
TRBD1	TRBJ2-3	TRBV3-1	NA	CATSVRDSGTDTQYF	TGTGCCACCAGTGTCCGGGACAGCGGCACAGATACGCAGTATTTT
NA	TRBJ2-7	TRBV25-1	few	CASSIRGDTYEQYF	TGTGCCAGCAGTATCCGGGGAGACACGTACGAGCAGTACTTC
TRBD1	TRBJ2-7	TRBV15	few	CATSTRRTGDEQYF	TGTGCCACCAGCACCCGAAGGACAGGGGACGAGCAGTACTTC
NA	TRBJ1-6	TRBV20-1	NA	CSAPHASSYNSPLHF	TGCAGTGCCCCCCACGCGAGCTCCTATAATTCACCCCTCCACTTT
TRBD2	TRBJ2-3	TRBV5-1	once	CASSSASGSRVDTQYF	TGCGCCAGCAGCTCTGCTAGCGGGAGCAGGGTAGATACGCAGTATTTT
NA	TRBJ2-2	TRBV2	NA	CASRGGRVNAGELFF	TGTGCCAGCAGGGGAGGCAGGGTAAACGCCGGGGAGCTGTTTTTT
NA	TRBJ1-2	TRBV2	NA	CASSRVIGGYTF	TGTGCCAGCAGCAGGGTCATCGGTGGCTACACCTTC
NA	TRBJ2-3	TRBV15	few	CATSRALGSTDTQYF	TGTGCCACCAGCAGAGCTCTAGGAAGCACAGATACGCAGTATTTT
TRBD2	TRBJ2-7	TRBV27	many	CASSLNPSGGEQYEQYF	TGTGCCAGCAGTTTAAATCCGAGCGGGGGAGAGCAGTACGAGCAGTACTTC
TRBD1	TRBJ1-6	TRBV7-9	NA	CASSSADRRNSPLHF	TGTGCCAGCAGCTCTGCGGACAGGAGAAATTCACCCCTCCACTTT
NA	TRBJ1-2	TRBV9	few	CASSETGFGYTF	TGTGCCAGCAGCGAGACGGGGTTTGGCTACACCTTC
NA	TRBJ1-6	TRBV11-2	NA	CASSLEEYNSPLHF	TGTGCCAGCAGCTTAGAAGAGTATAATTCACCCCTCCACTTT
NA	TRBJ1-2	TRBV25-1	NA	CASHGGDGYTF	TGTGCCAGCCACGGGGGTGATGGCTACACCTTC
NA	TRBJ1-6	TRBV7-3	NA	CASSPIKNSPLHF	TGTGCCAGCAGCCCAATTAAGAATTCACCCCTCCACTTT
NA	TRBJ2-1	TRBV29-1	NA	CSVGPGYNEQFF	TGCAGCGTTGGCCCGGGTTACAATGAGCAGTTCTTC
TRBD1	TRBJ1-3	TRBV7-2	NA	CASSYQGARGGNTIYF	TGTGCCAGCAGCTATCAGGGGGCTAGAGGTGGAAACACCATATATTTT
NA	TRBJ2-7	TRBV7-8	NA	CASSDYQAGLYEQYF	TGTGCCAGCAGTGATTACCAGGCAGGGTTATACGAGCAGTACTTC
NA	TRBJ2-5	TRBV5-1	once	CASSLRAIGTGETQYF	TGCGCCAGCAGCTTGCGGGCGATAGGTACGGGAGAGACCCAGTACTTC
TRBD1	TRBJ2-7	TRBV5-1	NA	CASSKGQPEQYF	TGCGCCAGCAGCAAGGGACAGCCCGAGCAGTACTTC
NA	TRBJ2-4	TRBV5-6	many	CASSLAEVTNIQYF	TGTGCCAGCAGCTTGGCCGAAGTGACAAACATTCAGTACTTC
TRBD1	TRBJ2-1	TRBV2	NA	CASSAGGLPGNEQFF	TGTGCCAGCAGCGCAGGGGGCCTACCTGGCAACGAGCAGTTCTTC
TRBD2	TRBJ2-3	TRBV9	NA	CASSPGTRIADTQYF	TGTGCCAGCAGCCCCGGGACTAGAATCGCAGATACGCAGTATTTT
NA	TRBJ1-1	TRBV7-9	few	CASSLTQVNTEAFF	TGTGCCAGCAGCTTAACACAGGTGAACACTGAAGCTTTCTTT
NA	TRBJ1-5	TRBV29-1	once	CSLGEVDQPQHF	TGCAGCCTTGGTGAAGTGGATCAGCCCCAGCATTTT
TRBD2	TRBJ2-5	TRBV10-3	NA	CAIRTSGGARETQYF	TGTGCCATCAGGACTAGCGGGGGGGCCCGTGAGACCCAGTACTTC
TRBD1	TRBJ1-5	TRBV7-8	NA	CASSLGDRAGNQPQHF	TGTGCCAGCAGCTTAGGAGACAGGGCGGGCAATCAGCCCCAGCATTTT
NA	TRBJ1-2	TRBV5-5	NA	CASSSKGYGYTF	TGTGCCAGCAGCTCGAAAGGATATGGCTACACCTTC
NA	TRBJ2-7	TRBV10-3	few	CAISEAWGAVYEQYF	TGTGCCATCAGTGAGGCCTGGGGCGCGGTCTACGAGCAGTACTTC
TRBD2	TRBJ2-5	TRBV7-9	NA	CASSVAGGLYQETQYF	TGTGCCAGCAGCGTAGCGGGGGGGCTGTACCAAGAGACCCAGTACTTC
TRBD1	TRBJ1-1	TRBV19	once	CASSNSPSDRGDTEAFF	TGTGCCAGTAGTAATTCCCCCTCGGACAGGGGGGACACTGAAGCTTTCTTT
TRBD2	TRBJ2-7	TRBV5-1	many	CASKGLSGRANPSSYEQYF	TGCGCCAGCAAGGGGCTTAGCGGGAGAGCAAACCCCAGCTCCTACGAGCAGTACTTC
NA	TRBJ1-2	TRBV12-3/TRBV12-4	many	CASSPTGPANYGYTF	TGTGCCAGCAGCCCTACAGGACCGGCTAACTATGGCTACACCTTC
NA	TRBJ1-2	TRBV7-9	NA	CASSVGSRGSGYTF	TGTGCCAGCAGTGTGGGCTCGAGGGGTTCTGGCTACACCTTC
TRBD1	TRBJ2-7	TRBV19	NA	CASSSRDSQTQNF	TGTGCCAGTAGTTCTCGGGACAGCCAGACCCAAAACTTC
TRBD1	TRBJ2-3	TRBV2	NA	CASTKGQGASTDTQYF	TGTGCCAGTACAAAGGGACAGGGGGCTAGCACAGATACGCAGTATTTT
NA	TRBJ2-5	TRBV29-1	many	CSVERDVGRQETQYF	TGCAGCGTTGAAAGGGATGTAGGACGGCAAGAGACCCAGTACTTC
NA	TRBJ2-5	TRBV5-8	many	CASSPQTGRETQYF	TGTGCCAGCAGCCCCCAAACGGGGAGGGAGACCCAGTACTTC
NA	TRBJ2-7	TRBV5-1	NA	CASSLVWGRSYEQYF	TGCGCCAGCAGCTTGGTATGGGGGAGGTCCTACGAGCAGTACTTC